This T cell receptor (beta chain) appears in the sequencing data of a study of a mutant IDH1 vaccine in newly diagnosed glioma. Study observations and caveats: Pseudoprogression looked unconnected to shifts in top peripheral T cell clonotypes.

This clone was observed once. Its specificity is unknown. The time point is: week 5, during vaccination. Topical imiquimod was applied with each vaccine dose, which held 300 ug of mutant IDH1 20-mer peptide. Generated by immunoSEQ multiplex PCR, the TCRdb table keeps only in-frame clones and is missing some. The repertoire holds under 95,000 clones, with about 91% as singletons. The specimen was PBMCs, collected from a glioma patient whose treatment included an IDH1 peptide vaccine. This clonotype was obtained from a woman between 45 and 60 years old with glioma.

CDR3 nucleotide sequence: TGTGCCAGCAGTCTGGGGACCCTAGAAGCCTACGAGCAGTACTTC. This translates into CASSLGTLEAYEQYF. This chain joins TRBV28 and TRBJ2-7; TRBD1 or TRBD2 may be the D gene (5 bases each). Trimming left V 5 bases short and J 2 bases short, with 16 bases between. The CDR3 totals 15 residues. CDR1 MDHEN and CDR2 SYDVKM come from the germline V gene. The whole variable domain, remainder taken from reference TRBV28 and TRBJ2-7, is DVKVTQSSRYLVKRTGEKVFLECVQDMDHENMFWYRQDPGLGLRLIYFSYDVKMKEKGDIPEGYSVSREKKERFSLILESASTNQTSMYLCASSLGTLEAYEQYFGPGTRLTVT.